This note documents a single TCR beta chain sequence. What antigen it recognizes has not been identified. Base qualities are not recorded, but no much larger clone differs from it by a single base. The CDR3 regions of human TCRbeta chains were subjected to immunosequencing. On the authors' methods: Repertoire TCRs were matched against a reference library of SARS-CoV-2-specific TCRs generated with the MIRA antigen-specificity platform. Breadth was defined as the fraction of unique TCRs that were SARS-CoV-2-associated. Depth was defined as the fraction of total T cells that were SARS-CoV-2-associated. Each spike-specific TCR was assigned to its reactive spike region and to a CD4 or CD8 class using the MIRA data. Log10-transformed breadth and depth values were compared by one-way ANOVA with Sidak's multiple comparisons tests. TCRdb re-hosts the immuneACCESS table, in-frame sequences only. Its copies lack some clones; in the studies checked, an unresolved V gene accounts for under half of them, and the cause for the rest is not known. That table supplies the V and J calls and clone size; D and trimming were determined from the DNA. For this sample the table gives 120,000 to 150,000 clones, of which approximately 91% were detected only once. The top ten hold less than 2.5% of the sample.

The data originate from a study of T cell responses to AZD1222 COVID-19 vaccine (dated by TCRdb to about 2021). Broadly, across the study: TCR sequencing was performed for more than 230 trial participants, of whom some 200 were given two doses of AZD1222 and some 25 were given two doses of MenACWY control vaccine. Trial participants were enrolled by age into subgroups of 18-55, 56-69 and 70-plus years, and approximately 150, 30 and 60 TCR-sequenced participants, respectively, were included in these subgroups. Paper-wide results and their limitations: Conclusions about previously exposed vaccinees were limited because only six AZD1222 recipients were SARS-CoV-2 seropositive at baseline. The 56-69-year group was small, and its depth increase did not reach significance, likely because of low power. Because no samples from the day 14 peak response were available, repertoires could be characterized only after the peak T cell response. Participants were mostly white British, with more females than males. The authors suggested clonal diversity may have been underestimated. The vaccine-associated CD4 TCRs covered the entire spike protein, and the dominant responses fell in regions 160-218 and 743-854. After two AZD1222 doses, spike-specific TCR breadth and depth were significantly higher than at day 0 and than in MenACWY recipients. Epitopes outside the regions mutated in the B.1.351 and B.1.1.7 variants were reportedly recognized by nearly half of the unique spike-specific TCRs.

Ends trimmed: V by 5 bases, J by 7 bases; bases unmatched to a gene: 6. The CDR3, cysteine through phenylalanine, is 14 amino acids long. Here the CDR3 DNA is all that survives: 42 bases in frame from base 1. CDR1 SGHVS and CDR2 FNYEAQ were looked up in the germline V gene. This specimen's time point label, interpreted: about 28 days (+/-7) after the second vaccine dose. Because spike-specific TCR depth and breadth did not differ between the two schedules, AZD1222 recipients who got a second dose at roughly 4 weeks were pooled with those who got a second dose at roughly 12 weeks. The vaccinee samples were drawn from two UK trials, COV001 and COV002, one of which was a single-blind randomized controlled phase 2/3 trial testing AZD1222 (ChAdOx1 nCoV-19) in healthy adults. Trial participant PBMC samples were collected at day 0 and day 28 after the second dose for TCRbeta chain sequencing.

Recombination joined TRBV7-6 with TRBJ1-4, and 8 bases in between align with TRBD1. The sequences come from peripheral blood, collected 28 days after the second AZD1222 dose. This receptor was taken from an adult who received the AZD1222 COVID-19 vaccine. This receptor has the CDR3 CASSPRTGLEKLFF. The DNA sequence follows: TGTGCCAGCAGCCCTCGGACAGGGCTTGAAAAACTGTTTTTT. The full variable domain, with segments outside the CDR3 supplied by the reference TRBV7-6 and TRBJ1-4 proteins, appears as GAGVSQSPRYKVTKRGQDVALRCDPISGHVSLYWYRQALGQGPEFLTYFNYEAQQDKSGLPNDRFSAERPEGSISTLTIQRTEQRDSAMYRCASSPRTGLEKLFFGSGTQLSVL.